This T cell receptor beta chain was recorded in a study of T cell repertoires in cytomegalovirus infection. Across the study: Both CMV infection and a matching HLA type were indicated by public TCR beta signatures.

CDR1 is SGHVT and CDR2 is SQSDAQ in the germline V gene. V lost 6 bases and J lost 8, with 4 bases in between. The CDR3 has 9 residues. TCRdb used MiXCR to reprocess the reads, holding one entry per CDR3 protein. The sample has 480,000 or so distinct CDR3 sequences, 10% to 12% seen once. This clonotype was seen only a few times. Sequencing used PBMCs. The chain recombines TRBV7-4 with TRBJ1-1, with unresolved D. This clonotype was sampled from a human donor in good health (CMV status not recorded). Some clones in this sample may be carry-over from other donors' samples. The CDR3 loop is CASSREAFF. The CDR3 region has the DNA TGTGCCAGCAGTCGCGAAGCTTTCTTT.